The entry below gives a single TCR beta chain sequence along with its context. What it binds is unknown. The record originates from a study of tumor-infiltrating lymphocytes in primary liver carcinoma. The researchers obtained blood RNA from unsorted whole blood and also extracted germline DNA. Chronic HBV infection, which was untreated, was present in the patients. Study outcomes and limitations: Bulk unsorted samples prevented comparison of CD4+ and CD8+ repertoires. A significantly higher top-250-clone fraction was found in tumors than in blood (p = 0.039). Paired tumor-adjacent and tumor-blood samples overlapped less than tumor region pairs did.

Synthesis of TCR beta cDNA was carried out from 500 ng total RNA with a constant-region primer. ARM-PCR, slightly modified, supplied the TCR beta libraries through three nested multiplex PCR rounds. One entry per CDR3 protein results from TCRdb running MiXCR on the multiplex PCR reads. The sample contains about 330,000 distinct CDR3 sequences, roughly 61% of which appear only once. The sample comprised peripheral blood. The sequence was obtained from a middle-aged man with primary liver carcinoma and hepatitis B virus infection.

Here the CDR3 DNA reads TGTGCCTTGACTAGTGACAGAGACCAGCCCCAGCATTTT. Translating gives CALTSDRDQPQHF. The J gene is TRBJ1-5, the V gene TRBV30, with TRBD1 as a possible D gene (5 bases). Deletions cut 7 bases from V and 7 bases from J, with 17 bases between. The germline gives CDR1 GTSNPN, CDR2 SVGIG (reference sequence). CDR3 length equals 13 residues.